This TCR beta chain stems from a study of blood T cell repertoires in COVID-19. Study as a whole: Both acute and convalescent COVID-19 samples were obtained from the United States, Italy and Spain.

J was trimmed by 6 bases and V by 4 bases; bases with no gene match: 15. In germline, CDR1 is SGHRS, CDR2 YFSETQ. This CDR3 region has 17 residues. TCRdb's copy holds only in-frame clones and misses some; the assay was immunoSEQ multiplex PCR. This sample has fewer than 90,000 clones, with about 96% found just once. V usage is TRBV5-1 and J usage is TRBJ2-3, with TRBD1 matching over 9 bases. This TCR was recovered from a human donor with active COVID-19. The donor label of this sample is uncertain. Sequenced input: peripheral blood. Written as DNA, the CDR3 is TGCGCCAGCAGCGGAGGAGAGGGGGACAGGGAATTTGATACGCAGTATTTT. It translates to CASSGGEGDREFDTQYF.